The clone carrying this T cell receptor beta chain was recorded at least ten times. The target antigen is unknown. This sample is part of a study of shared clonotypes between healthy human individuals. The wider study: The donor group consisted of two women and three men, aged 18 to 49.

The donors were all Caucasian adults (living in Nashville, Tennessee). Germline values: CDR1 MNHEY, CDR2 SVGAGI. V trimming: 0 bases; J trimming: 10 bases; junction bases outside the gene matches: 11. This CDR3 has 15 amino acids. Ten immunoSEQ deep assay plates were used to sequence the DNA of unsorted PBMCs. Only in-frame clones appear in the TCRdb table, and some are missing; sequencing was by immunoSEQ multiplex PCR. The sample consists of 450,000 to 500,000 clones, around 73% of them appearing once. Whole-study findings and limits: Sampling used blood alone; tissue repertoires probably differ.

The sequence was obtained from a woman in her thirties or forties in good health. Some clones in this sample may be carry-over from other donors' samples. This chain joins TRBV6-5 and TRBJ1-1, with TRBD1 matching 7 bases. What was sequenced was PBMCs. CDR3 nucleotide sequence: TGTGCCAGCAGTTACTCGTTTGCAGGGGGGTCCCGAGCTTTCTTT. This gives the protein CASSYSFAGGSRAFF.